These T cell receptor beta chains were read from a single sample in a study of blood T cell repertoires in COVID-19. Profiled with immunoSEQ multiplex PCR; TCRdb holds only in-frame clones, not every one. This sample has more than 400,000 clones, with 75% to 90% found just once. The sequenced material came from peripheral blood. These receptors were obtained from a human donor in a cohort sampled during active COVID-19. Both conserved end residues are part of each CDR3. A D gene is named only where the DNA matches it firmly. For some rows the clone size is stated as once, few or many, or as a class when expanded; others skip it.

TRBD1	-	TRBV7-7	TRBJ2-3	TGTGCTAGCAGCCCCCAGCCGGGACAGGGTCCATATACGCAGTATTTT	CASSPQPGQGPYTQYF
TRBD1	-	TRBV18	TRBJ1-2	TGTGCCAGCTCACCATCCGAGACAGGGATGGGCTACACCTTC	CASSPSETGMGYTF
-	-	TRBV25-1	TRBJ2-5	TGTGCCAGCAGTCCAGGGGGGATAGAGACCCAGTACTTC	CASSPGGIETQYF
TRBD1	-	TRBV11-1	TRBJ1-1	TGTGCCAGCAGCTTAGGGGACAGGAACACTGAAGCTTTCTTT	CASSLGDRNTEAFF
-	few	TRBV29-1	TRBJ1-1	TGCAGCGTTTCTCGAACCGGGGAAACTGAAGCTTTCTTT	CSVSRTGETEAFF
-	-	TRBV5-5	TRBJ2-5	TGTGCCAGCGGTAATCATGGCGAGACCCAGTACTTC	CASGNHGETQYF
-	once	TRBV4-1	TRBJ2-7	TGCGCCAGCAGCCAAGTTCCTTTCGGACAGAAATACGAGCAGTACTTC	CASSQVPFGQKYEQYF
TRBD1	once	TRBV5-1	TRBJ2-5	TGCGCCAGCAGCTCAGGGGACAGGGAAGAGACCCAGTACTTC	CASSSGDREETQYF
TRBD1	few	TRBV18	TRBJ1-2	TGTGCCAGCACCGACGGACAGGGGGGATTTTCGGGCTACACCTTC	CASTDGQGGFSGYTF
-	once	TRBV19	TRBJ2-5	TGTGCCAGTAGGATCGCAGGGGTACAAGAGACCCAGTACTTC	CASRIAGVQETQYF
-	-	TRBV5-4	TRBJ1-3	TGTGCCAGCAGCTTGGGAAGGGGGGGTGGAAACACCATATATTTT	CASSLGRGGGNTIYF
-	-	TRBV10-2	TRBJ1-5	TGCGCCAGCAGTGAGTATACAGGGAGTGGGGAGCCCCAGCATTTT	CASSEYTGSGEPQHF
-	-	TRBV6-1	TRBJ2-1	TGTGCCAGCAGTGACCGAGCCCTATACAATGAGCAGTTCTTC	CASSDRALYNEQFF
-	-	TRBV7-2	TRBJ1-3	TGTGCCAGCAGCTTGAAGAGCTCTGGAAACACCATATATTTT	CASSLKSSGNTIYF
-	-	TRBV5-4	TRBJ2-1	TGTGCCAGCAGGACCGGGACTCTCTCCTACAATGAGCAGTTCTTC	CASRTGTLSYNEQFF
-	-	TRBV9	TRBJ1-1	TGTGCCAGCAGCTTCCTTTGGGCCTCGAACACTGAAGCTTTCTTT	CASSFLWASNTEAFF
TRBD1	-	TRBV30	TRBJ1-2	TGTGCCTCTCCTGGACAGGGAAGGGGGTTATATGGCTACACCTTC	CASPGQGRGLYGYTF
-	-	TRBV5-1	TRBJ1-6	TGCGCCAGCAGCTTGGGGGGGCAGCGTTCACCCCTCCACTTT	CASSLGGQRSPLHF
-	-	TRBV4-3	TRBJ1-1	TGCGCCAGCAGCCAAAGTCTACTGGTTGAAGCTTTCTTT	CASSQSLLVEAFF
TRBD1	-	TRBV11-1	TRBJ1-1	TGTGCCAGCGGAGACAGGGGCCCGAGAACTGAAGCTTTCTTT	CASGDRGPRTEAFF
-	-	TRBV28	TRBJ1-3	TGTGCCAGCAGTTTCCACGGGGTTCTCTCTGGAAACACCATATATTTT	CASSFHGVLSGNTIYF
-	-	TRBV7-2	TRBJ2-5	TGTGCCAGCAGCTTACTGCCGGGTGAGGCCCAGTACTTC	CASSLLPGEAQYF
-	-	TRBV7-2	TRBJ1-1	TGTGCCAGCAGCTTAGGTGGAGGAGGCACTGAAGCTTTCTTT	CASSLGGGGTEAFF
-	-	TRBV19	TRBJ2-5	TGTGCCAGTAGTTCGTCCCGGGGTAATTTAGGGACCCAGTACTTC	CASSSSRGNLGTQYF
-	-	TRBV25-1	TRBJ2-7	TGTGCCAGCAGGAGTGATTCCTACGAGCAGTACTTC	CASRSDSYEQYF
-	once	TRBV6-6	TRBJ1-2	TGTGCCAGCAGACGACAGTATGGCTACACCTTC	CASRRQYGYTF
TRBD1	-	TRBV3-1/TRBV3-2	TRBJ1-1	TGTGCCAGCAGCCAATTACAGGGGGGGAAAGCTTTCTTT	CASSQLQGGKAFF
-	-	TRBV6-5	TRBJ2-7	TGTGCCAGCAGTTACTCGAGGAAAGTAAGATCCTACGAGCAGTACTTC	CASSYSRKVRSYEQYF
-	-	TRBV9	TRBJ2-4	TGTGCCAGCAGCCCCATTTCCAAAAACATTCAGTACTTC	CASSPISKNIQYF
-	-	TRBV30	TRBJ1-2	TGTGCCTGGGATCTGACAGGCACTAACTATGGCTACACCTTC	CAWDLTGTNYGYTF
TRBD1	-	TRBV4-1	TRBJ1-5	TGCGCCAGCAGCCAAGATTACAGGGGGCGCTGGGGCAATCAGCCCCAGCATTTT	CASSQDYRGRWGNQPQHF
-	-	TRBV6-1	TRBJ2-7	TGTGCCAGCAGTGAGTTGGGTGTTGGGGGCTGGAGCGAGCAGTACTTC	CASSELGVGGWSEQYF
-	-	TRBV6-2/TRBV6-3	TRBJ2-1	TGTGCCAGCAGTTACCCCCCCGACAGAAGCTCCTACAATGAGCAGTTCTTC	CASSYPPDRSSYNEQFF
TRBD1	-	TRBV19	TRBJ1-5	TGTGCCAGTAGTCCGGACAGGGGGCGCGTTCAGCCCCAGCATTTT	CASSPDRGRVQPQHF
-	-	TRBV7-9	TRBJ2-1	TGTGCCAGCAGCCCCAGCGGCTCTATTAACAATGAGCAGTTCTTC	CASSPSGSINNEQFF
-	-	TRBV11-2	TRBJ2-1	TGTGCCAGCAGCCCCGACTTATACAATGAGCAGTTCTTC	CASSPDLYNEQFF
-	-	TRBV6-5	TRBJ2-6	TGTGCCAGCAGTCCAGGGCCTTCAGGGGCCAACGTCCTGACTTTC	CASSPGPSGANVLTF
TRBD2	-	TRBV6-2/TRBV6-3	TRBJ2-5	TGTGCCAGCAGTTACCCTTCGCTAGCGGGAGCCTCTCGGGAGACCCAGTACTTC	CASSYPSLAGASRETQYF
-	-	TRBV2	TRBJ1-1	TGTGCCAGCAGTGAACGTGGGCGCAAGAACACTGAAGCTTTCTTT	CASSERGRKNTEAFF
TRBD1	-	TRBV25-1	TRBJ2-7	TGTGCCAGCAGTGACTGGGACAGGGCACCCTACGAGCAGTACTTC	CASSDWDRAPYEQYF
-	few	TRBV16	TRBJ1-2	TGTGCCAGCAGCCCCGGGATGGACTATGGCTACACCTTC	CASSPGMDYGYTF
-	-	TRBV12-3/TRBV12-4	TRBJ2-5	TGTGCCAGCAGTCTCTCGCCGGTAAAGACCCAGTACTTC	CASSLSPVKTQYF
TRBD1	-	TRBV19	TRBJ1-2	TGTGCCAGTAGTACAATTGACAGGGGGGTCTATGGCTACACCTTC	CASSTIDRGVYGYTF
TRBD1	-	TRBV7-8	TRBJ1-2	TGTGCCAGCAGCTTAGCGAAATATTCTTGGGGACAGGGGGTGAATGGCTACACCTTC	CASSLAKYSWGQGVNGYTF
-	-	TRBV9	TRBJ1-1	TGTGCCAGCAGCGTAGGCGGACAGATCATGAACACTGAAGCTTTCTTT	CASSVGGQIMNTEAFF
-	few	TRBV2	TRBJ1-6	TGTGCCAGCAGTGGACCGACAGTAAATAATTCACCCCTCCACTTT	CASSGPTVNNSPLHF
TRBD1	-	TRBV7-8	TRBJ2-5	TGTGCCAGCAGACCTTGGACAGGGGCGACCCAAGAGACCCAGTACTTC	CASRPWTGATQETQYF
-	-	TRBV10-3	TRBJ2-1	TGTGCCATCAGTGTGGGCGGGACCTACAATGAGCAGTTCTTC	CAISVGGTYNEQFF
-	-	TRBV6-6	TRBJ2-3	TGTGCCAGCATTGGACTGGTCAGCACAGATACGCAGTATTTT	CASIGLVSTDTQYF
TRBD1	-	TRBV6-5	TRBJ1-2	TGTGCCAGCAGCGCAGGGGGCGGTCCCTATGGCTACACCTTC	CASSAGGGPYGYTF
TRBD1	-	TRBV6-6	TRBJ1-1	TGTGCCAGCAACGCTCCGGGACAGGGGGCCCCTGAAGCTTTCTTT	CASNAPGQGAPEAFF
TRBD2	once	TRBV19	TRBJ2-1	TGTGCCAGTAGTACTCAGACTAGCGGTATCCCCTACAATGAGCAGTTCTTC	CASSTQTSGIPYNEQFF
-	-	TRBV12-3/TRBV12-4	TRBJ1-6	TGTGCCAGCAGCAACGCTACAGGCTCACCCCTCCACTTT	CASSNATGSPLHF
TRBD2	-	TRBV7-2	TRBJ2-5	TGTGCCAGCACTCCGGGACTAGCGGCCCAAGAGACCCAGTACTTC	CASTPGLAAQETQYF
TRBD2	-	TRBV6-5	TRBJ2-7	TGTGCCAGCGGGGCTAGCGGGAGCTACGAGCAGTACTTC	CASGASGSYEQYF
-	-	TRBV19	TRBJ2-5	TGTGCCAGTTCCCCCTTAGGACAGAGGGGCCAAGAGACCCAGTACTTC	CASSPLGQRGQETQYF
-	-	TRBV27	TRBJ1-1	TGTGCCACCGACTCCCCCCCCGCTTTCTTT	CATDSPPAFF
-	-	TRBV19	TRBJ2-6	TGTGCCAGTAGTATGGTTCCGGTCTCTGGGGCCAACGTCCTGACTTTC	CASSMVPVSGANVLTF